This TCR beta chain was sequenced in a study of blood T cell repertoires in COVID-19. About the study: The origin of the acute and convalescent COVID-19 samples was the United States, Italy and Spain.

In terms of age and location, participants ranged from roughly 18 to 100 years and lived in about 25 US areas. Categorization into cohorts depended on clinical history that participants reported. Exposed volunteers were people who met a COVID-19 case within 2 weeks before study entry. Generated by immunoSEQ multiplex PCR, the TCRdb table keeps only in-frame clones and is missing some. This repertoire shows about 220,000 clones, roughly four fifths found once; its top ten account for 3.6%. The germline V and J ends were trimmed by 5 bases and 0 bases, with 23 bases remaining between them. Per the germline V gene, CDR1 is SEHNR and CDR2 is FQNEAQ (reference sequence). The CDR3 length is 18 residues.

V gene TRBV7-9 combines with J gene TRBJ2-7, with D perhaps TRBD2 (6 bases). Sequenced: PBMCs or T cells enriched from blood (not recorded which). This clonotype originated in a woman aged 40 to 50 who had been exposed to COVID-19. The CDR3: CASSPQLAIHQSSYEQYF. In DNA, the CDR3 is TGTGCCAGCAGCCCGCAACTAGCTATTCATCAAAGCTCCTACGAGCAGTACTTC.